A selection of T cell receptor beta chains follows, all from one sample in a study of blood T cell repertoires in COVID-19. The data were produced by immunoSEQ multiplex PCR, yet TCRdb's version contains in-frame clones alone and is incomplete. The sample gives around 310,000 clones, more than 80% of which show up once; approximately 7.5% is in the top ten. The sequencing sample was made of peripheral blood. The receptors here all came from a woman under 40 with COVID-19, enrolled during active disease. The CDR3 runs from the conserved cysteine through the conserved F or W. The D gene is left open where the match is weak. The size field is filled for only some rows; it gives once, few, many or a size class.

v_call: TRBV28
d_call: .
clone_size: .
j_call: TRBJ2-3
cdr3_nt: TGTGCCAGCAGTTCTAAGTTCCTACCTACTAGCACAGATACGCAGTATTTT
cdr3_aa: CASSSKFLPTSTDTQYF

v_call: TRBV7-9
d_call: .
clone_size: .
j_call: TRBJ2-7
cdr3_nt: TGTGCCAGCAGCTCTTACGAGCAGTACTTC
cdr3_aa: CASSSYEQYF

v_call: TRBV2
d_call: TRBD1
clone_size: .
j_call: TRBJ1-1
cdr3_nt: TGTGCCACCACAGGGGATATGGCTGAAGCTTTCTTT
cdr3_aa: CATTGDMAEAFF

v_call: TRBV7-2
d_call: .
clone_size: .
j_call: TRBJ2-7
cdr3_nt: TGTGCCAGCAGCTTAGCAAGCGGGACATCCTACGAGCAGTACTTC
cdr3_aa: CASSLASGTSYEQYF

v_call: TRBV9
d_call: .
clone_size: .
j_call: TRBJ1-3
cdr3_nt: TGTGCCAGCAGCGTAGCCAGGGCTGGAAACACCATATATTTT
cdr3_aa: CASSVARAGNTIYF

v_call: TRBV5-1
d_call: .
clone_size: .
j_call: TRBJ2-7
cdr3_nt: TGCGCCAGCAGCCCATATACAGGGTTCGAGCAGTACTTC
cdr3_aa: CASSPYTGFEQYF

v_call: TRBV3-1/TRBV3-2
d_call: TRBD2
clone_size: .
j_call: TRBJ2-3
cdr3_nt: TGTGCCAGCAGCCAAGTGTACGGGAGGGCCGAGACAGATACGCAGTATTTT
cdr3_aa: CASSQVYGRAETDTQYF

v_call: TRBV7-8
d_call: TRBD1
clone_size: once
j_call: TRBJ1-2
cdr3_nt: TGTGCCAGCAGCTCTACGGACAGGCTATATGGCTACACCTTC
cdr3_aa: CASSSTDRLYGYTF

v_call: TRBV4-3
d_call: .
clone_size: .
j_call: TRBJ1-1
cdr3_nt: TGCGCCAGCAGCCAAGATCTAGCCCAGCGGAGGACTGAAGCTTTCTTT
cdr3_aa: CASSQDLAQRRTEAFF

v_call: TRBV19
d_call: .
clone_size: .
j_call: TRBJ2-2
cdr3_nt: TGTGCCAGTAGGAAAAGTAGGGAGAACGGGGAGCTGTTTTTT
cdr3_aa: CASRKSRENGELFF

v_call: TRBV4-1
d_call: .
clone_size: .
j_call: TRBJ1-6
cdr3_nt: TGCGCCAGCAGCCAAGACCCTGGAGGGCAGGGTCGGAGAGGCTCACCCCTCCACTTT
cdr3_aa: CASSQDPGGQGRRGSPLHF

v_call: TRBV2
d_call: .
clone_size: .
j_call: TRBJ2-7
cdr3_nt: TGTGCCAGCAAGGGGCCGGGAGCGAAAGGGAGTGTTTACGAGCAGTACTTC
cdr3_aa: CASKGPGAKGSVYEQYF

v_call: TRBV9
d_call: .
clone_size: .
j_call: TRBJ1-5
cdr3_nt: TGTGCCAGCAGCGTAGGGCTCAATCAGCCCCAGCATTTT
cdr3_aa: CASSVGLNQPQHF

v_call: TRBV2
d_call: .
clone_size: .
j_call: TRBJ2-7
cdr3_nt: TGTGCCAGCACACTTTTCACGGAGGGCGAGCAGTACTTC
cdr3_aa: CASTLFTEGEQYF

v_call: TRBV5-6
d_call: TRBD2
clone_size: .
j_call: TRBJ2-1
cdr3_nt: TGTGCCAGCAGCTTAGGGACTAGCGGGAGGGCGGGTGAGCAGTTCTTC
cdr3_aa: CASSLGTSGRAGEQFF

v_call: TRBV7-6
d_call: .
clone_size: .
j_call: TRBJ2-6
cdr3_nt: TGTGCCAGCAGCTTAGGAGGGTCTGGGGCCAACGTCCTGACTTTC
cdr3_aa: CASSLGGSGANVLTF

v_call: TRBV18
d_call: .
clone_size: .
j_call: TRBJ1-3
cdr3_nt: TGTGCCAGCTCACAGCCGGGTCGTAGAACTGCTGGAAACACCATATATTTT
cdr3_aa: CASSQPGRRTAGNTIYF

v_call: TRBV13
d_call: TRBD2
clone_size: .
j_call: TRBJ2-7
cdr3_nt: TGTGCCAGCAGCTTAGTTGCGGGGGACTCCTACGAGCAGTACTTC
cdr3_aa: CASSLVAGDSYEQYF

v_call: TRBV11-2
d_call: .
clone_size: .
j_call: TRBJ2-7
cdr3_nt: TGTGCCAGCGGGGGCAGGAACTACGAGCAGTACTTC
cdr3_aa: CASGGRNYEQYF

v_call: TRBV18
d_call: TRBD1
clone_size: .
j_call: TRBJ2-7
cdr3_nt: TGTGCCAGCTCACGACAGGGGTACGAGCAGTACTTC
cdr3_aa: CASSRQGYEQYF

v_call: TRBV19
d_call: TRBD2
clone_size: .
j_call: TRBJ2-2
cdr3_nt: TGTGCCAGTAGTACCACTAGCGGGGCGAACACCGGGGAGCTGTTTTTT
cdr3_aa: CASSTTSGANTGELFF

v_call: TRBV27
d_call: .
clone_size: .
j_call: TRBJ2-7
cdr3_nt: TGTGCCAGCAGTTTATTGCGGGGCCCCAAGCAGTACTTC
cdr3_aa: CASSLLRGPKQYF

v_call: TRBV3-1/TRBV3-2
d_call: .
clone_size: .
j_call: TRBJ2-7
cdr3_nt: TGTGCCAGCAGCCAATGGGACACTCACTACGAGCAGTACTTC
cdr3_aa: CASSQWDTHYEQYF

v_call: TRBV15
d_call: TRBD1
clone_size: .
j_call: TRBJ2-7
cdr3_nt: TGTGCCACCAGCAGAGAGACAGGGCCCTCCTACGAGCAGTACTTC
cdr3_aa: CATSRETGPSYEQYF

v_call: TRBV4-1
d_call: .
clone_size: .
j_call: TRBJ2-5
cdr3_nt: TGCGCCAGCAGCCAAGTTACAGATATGTACCAAGAGACCCAGTACTTC
cdr3_aa: CASSQVTDMYQETQYF

v_call: TRBV30
d_call: TRBD1
clone_size: .
j_call: TRBJ1-6
cdr3_nt: TGTGCCTGGAGGGGACAGGTCATATATAATTCACCCCTCCACTTT
cdr3_aa: CAWRGQVIYNSPLHF

v_call: TRBV18
d_call: TRBD1
clone_size: .
j_call: TRBJ1-5
cdr3_nt: TGTGCCAGCTCACCAGCTCAGGGGGCCGGTCAGCCCCAGCATTTT
cdr3_aa: CASSPAQGAGQPQHF

v_call: TRBV5-1
d_call: TRBD1
clone_size: .
j_call: TRBJ2-1
cdr3_nt: TGCGCCAGTCACCGGGACAGGGCCACGAATGAGCAGTTCTTC
cdr3_aa: CASHRDRATNEQFF

v_call: TRBV30
d_call: TRBD1
clone_size: few
j_call: TRBJ1-2
cdr3_nt: TGTGCCTGGAGTGGACTCGTGTCCGGGACAGGACTTAACTATGGCTACACCTTC
cdr3_aa: CAWSGLVSGTGLNYGYTF

v_call: TRBV5-6
d_call: TRBD1
clone_size: .
j_call: TRBJ2-1
cdr3_nt: TGTGCCAGCAGCTGGCCGGGACAGGGCTACAATGAGCAGTTCTTC
cdr3_aa: CASSWPGQGYNEQFF

v_call: TRBV25-1
d_call: .
clone_size: .
j_call: TRBJ1-4
cdr3_nt: TGTGCCAGCGAGTCCCGGTATGCAACTAATGAAAAACTGTTTTTT
cdr3_aa: CASESRYATNEKLFF

v_call: TRBV10-3
d_call: TRBD2
clone_size: .
j_call: TRBJ2-1
cdr3_nt: TGTGCCACGACTTCCGGGACTAGCGGAGACAATGAGCAGTTCTTC
cdr3_aa: CATTSGTSGDNEQFF

v_call: TRBV6-4
d_call: .
clone_size: .
j_call: TRBJ2-3
cdr3_nt: TGTGCCAGCAGTGAGAGGCCAGCGAGCACAGATACGCAGTATTTT
cdr3_aa: CASSERPASTDTQYF

v_call: TRBV5-1
d_call: TRBD1
clone_size: .
j_call: TRBJ1-6
cdr3_nt: TGCGCCAGCAGCCCCGGGACAGGGGCTTCACCCCTCCACTTT
cdr3_aa: CASSPGTGASPLHF

v_call: TRBV7-8
d_call: TRBD2
clone_size: .
j_call: TRBJ2-1
cdr3_nt: TGTGCCAGCAGCTTACGGCGGGAGAGAACTCGGAATGAGCAGTTCTTC
cdr3_aa: CASSLRRERTRNEQFF

v_call: TRBV28
d_call: TRBD2
clone_size: few
j_call: TRBJ2-5
cdr3_nt: TGTGCCAGCAGTTTATTCAGTACCGCGGGGGTGGGGACCCAGTACTTC
cdr3_aa: CASSLFSTAGVGTQYF

v_call: TRBV10-3
d_call: .
clone_size: .
j_call: TRBJ2-7
cdr3_nt: TGTGCCATCATGGAAGGCAGGGGGAGGTACGAGCAGTACTTC
cdr3_aa: CAIMEGRGRYEQYF

v_call: TRBV5-5
d_call: TRBD2
clone_size: .
j_call: TRBJ2-7
cdr3_nt: TGTGCCAGCAGCTTGGCCGTAGCGGGAGGTGATGAGCAGTACTTC
cdr3_aa: CASSLAVAGGDEQYF

v_call: TRBV27
d_call: TRBD2
clone_size: .
j_call: TRBJ2-2
cdr3_nt: TGTGCCAGCAGTTTCGGACTAGCGGGAGTTATCACCGGGGAGCTGTTTTTT
cdr3_aa: CASSFGLAGVITGELFF

v_call: TRBV5-5
d_call: .
clone_size: .
j_call: TRBJ1-4
cdr3_nt: TGTGCCAGCAGCCCTCAGGGGAATGCGGGAACTAATGAAAAACTGTTTTTT
cdr3_aa: CASSPQGNAGTNEKLFF

v_call: TRBV27
d_call: TRBD2
clone_size: .
j_call: TRBJ2-1
cdr3_nt: TGTGCCAGCAGTTTCGCGAGCGGGAACTTAAATGAGCAGTTCTTC
cdr3_aa: CASSFASGNLNEQFF

v_call: TRBV7-3
d_call: .
clone_size: .
j_call: TRBJ2-1
cdr3_nt: TGTGCCAGCAGCTTAACGGGGGCGGGAGTAAGGAATGAGCAGTTCTTC
cdr3_aa: CASSLTGAGVRNEQFF

v_call: TRBV6-5
d_call: .
clone_size: .
j_call: TRBJ2-7
cdr3_nt: TGTGCCAGCAGAGCATTGAACGAGCAGTACTTC
cdr3_aa: CASRALNEQYF

v_call: TRBV6-5
d_call: TRBD2
clone_size: .
j_call: TRBJ2-3
cdr3_nt: TGTGCCAGCAAGCAACTAGCGGGGGGCACAGATACGCAGTATTTT
cdr3_aa: CASKQLAGGTDTQYF

v_call: TRBV4-1
d_call: .
clone_size: .
j_call: TRBJ1-3
cdr3_nt: TGCGCCAGCAGCCAAGATGGAGGCTCTGGAAACACCATATATTTT
cdr3_aa: CASSQDGGSGNTIYF

v_call: TRBV9
d_call: .
clone_size: .
j_call: TRBJ2-7
cdr3_nt: TGTGCCAGCAGCGGGGCCGCGACCCAGGAGCAGTACTTC
cdr3_aa: CASSGAATQEQYF

v_call: TRBV4-2
d_call: .
clone_size: .
j_call: TRBJ2-7
cdr3_nt: TGTGCCAGCAGCCAAGACAGCCGGACAGACTACGAGCAGTACTTC
cdr3_aa: CASSQDSRTDYEQYF

v_call: TRBV10-3
d_call: .
clone_size: few
j_call: TRBJ1-3
cdr3_nt: TGTGCCATCAGGGCGAAACAGGGTGGCTCCGGGTCCGTCGGGGACACCATATATTTT
cdr3_aa: CAIRAKQGGSGSVGDTIYF

v_call: TRBV10-2
d_call: .
clone_size: .
j_call: TRBJ1-6
cdr3_nt: TGCGCCAGCAGTGACCCCGGAGCGCATCGCAGTTCACCCCTCCACTTT
cdr3_aa: CASSDPGAHRSSPLHF

v_call: TRBV11-2
d_call: .
clone_size: .
j_call: TRBJ2-1
cdr3_nt: TGTGCCAGCAGCTTAGAGGTGCTTGGCGGGCCTTACAATGAGCAGTTCTTC
cdr3_aa: CASSLEVLGGPYNEQFF

v_call: TRBV28
d_call: TRBD1
clone_size: .
j_call: TRBJ2-1
cdr3_nt: TGTGCCAGCAGTTATAAGGGGGCATACAATGAGCAGTTCTTC
cdr3_aa: CASSYKGAYNEQFF